This paragraph reports one TCR beta chain. These data come from a study of blood T cells in healthy people across ages. Primed by a sample-barcoded 5' primer and a J-beta primer mix, a second PCR proceeded for 7 to 11 cycles. A single record per CDR3 protein comes from TCRdb applying MiXCR to the 5' RACE reads. Of 1,800,000 or so distinct CDR3 sequences in the sample, approximately 40% were seen once. Germline V gives CDR1 SGHTA, CDR2 FQGNSA. V was clipped by 2 bases and J by 0 bases; unmatched bases: 4. CDR3 length equals 16 residues. The sequenced sample was blood. This clonotype was sampled from a human donor in good health. The rearrangement uses TRBV7-2 and TRBJ2-1, with 7 bases fitting TRBD2. CDR3 region: CASSLTGLVSYNEQFF. The CDR3 DNA sequence: TGTGCCAGCAGCTTAACCGGACTAGTCTCCTACAATGAGCAGTTCTTC.